The entry below gives a single TCR beta chain sequence along with its context. No antigen is known for it. Libraries were prepared by immunoSEQ multiplex PCR; TCRdb keeps only in-frame clonotypes and omits some of them. Of about 31,000 clones detected, roughly 77% appear once; the ten largest clones hold 15% to 19%. Trimming pared 4 bases from V and 6 bases from J, leaving 19 bases between. This CDR3 has 15 residues. Germline V gene lookup returns CDR1 SGHNT and CDR2 YYREEE (reference sequence). The time point is: week 35, safety follow-up. Topical imiquimod accompanied each vaccine dose, which consisted of 300 ug of mutant IDH1 20-mer peptide. These data are taken from a study of a mutant IDH1 vaccine in newly diagnosed glioma. Turning to the study itself: Vaccines began 4-6 weeks after radiotherapy alone, or with temozolomide cycles. Week 35 was assigned to visit V12, and week 47 was assigned to visit V13. Study conclusions and caveats: Alterations occurring in top peripheral T cell clonotypes seemed unrelated to pseudoprogression.

The chain recombines TRBV5-4 with TRBJ1-1, with D hard to call. This specimen was PBMCs, taken from a glioma patient whose treatment included an IDH1 peptide vaccine. This receptor was taken from a man aged 30 to 39 with glioma. The CDR3 here is CASSPGAQFGSEAFF. For the CDR3, the DNA is TGTGCCAGCAGCCCCGGCGCCCAGTTTGGTTCTGAAGCTTTCTTT.